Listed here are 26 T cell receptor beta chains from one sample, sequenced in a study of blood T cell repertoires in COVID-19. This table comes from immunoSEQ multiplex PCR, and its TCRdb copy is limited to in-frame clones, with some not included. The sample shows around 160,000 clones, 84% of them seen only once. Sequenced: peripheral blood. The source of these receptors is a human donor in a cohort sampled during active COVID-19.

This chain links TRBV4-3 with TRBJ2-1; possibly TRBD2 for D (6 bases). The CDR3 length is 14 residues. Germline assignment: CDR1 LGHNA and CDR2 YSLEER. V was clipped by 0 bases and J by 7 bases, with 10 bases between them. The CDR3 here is CASSQDGGRNEQFF. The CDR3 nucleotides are TGCGCCAGCAGCCAAGATGGGGGGAGGAATGAGCAGTTCTTC.

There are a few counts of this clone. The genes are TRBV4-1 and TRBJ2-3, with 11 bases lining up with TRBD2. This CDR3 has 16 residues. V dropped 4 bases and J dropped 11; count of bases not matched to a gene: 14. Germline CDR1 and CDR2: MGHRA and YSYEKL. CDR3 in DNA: TGCGCCAGCAGCCCCGGGACTAGCGGCTCACAGATAGGGCAGTATTTT. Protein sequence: CASSPGTSGSQIGQYF.

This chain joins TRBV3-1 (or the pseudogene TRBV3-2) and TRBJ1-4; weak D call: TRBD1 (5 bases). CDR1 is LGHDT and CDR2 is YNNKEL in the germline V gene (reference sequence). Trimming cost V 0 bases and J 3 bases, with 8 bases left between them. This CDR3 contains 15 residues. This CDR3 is CASSQDREANEKLFF. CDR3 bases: TGTGCCAGCAGCCAAGACAGGGAGGCTAATGAAAAACTGTTTTTT.

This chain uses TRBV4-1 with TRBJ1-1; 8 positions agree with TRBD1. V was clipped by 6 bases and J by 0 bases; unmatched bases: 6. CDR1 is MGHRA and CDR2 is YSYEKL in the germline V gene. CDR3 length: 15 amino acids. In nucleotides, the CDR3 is TGCGCCAGCAGTCCCACAGGGGGGATGAACACTGAAGCTTTCTTT. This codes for CASSPTGGMNTEAFF.

DNA of the CDR3: TGTGCCACCACAGTTTCTAGCACAGAGGTGGAGTACTTC. Its translation: CATTVSSTEVEYF. This chain joins TRBV28 and TRBJ2-7, with a weak D call TRBD2 (5 bases). Trimming took off 10 bases at V and 11 bases at J, with 24 bases between the two ends. The CDR3 consists of 13 residues. Germline CDR1 and CDR2: MDHEN and SYDVKM.

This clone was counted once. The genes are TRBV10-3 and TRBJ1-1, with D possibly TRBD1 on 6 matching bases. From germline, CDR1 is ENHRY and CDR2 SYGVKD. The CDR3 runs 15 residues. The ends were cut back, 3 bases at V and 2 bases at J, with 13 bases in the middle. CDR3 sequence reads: CAISDSRTANTEAFF. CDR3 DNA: TGTGCCATCAGTGACTCCCGGACAGCAAACACTGAAGCTTTCTTT.

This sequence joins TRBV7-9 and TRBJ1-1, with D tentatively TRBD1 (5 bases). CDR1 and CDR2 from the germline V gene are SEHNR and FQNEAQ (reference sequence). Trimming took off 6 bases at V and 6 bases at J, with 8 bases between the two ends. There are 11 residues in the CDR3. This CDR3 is CASRLGAEAFF. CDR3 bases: TGTGCCAGCAGGCTAGGGGCTGAAGCTTTCTTT.

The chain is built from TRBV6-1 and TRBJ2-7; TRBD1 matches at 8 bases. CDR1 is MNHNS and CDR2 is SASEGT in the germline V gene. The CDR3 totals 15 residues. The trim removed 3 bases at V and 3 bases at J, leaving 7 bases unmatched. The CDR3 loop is CASSEVGQDGYEQYF. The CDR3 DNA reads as TGTGCCAGCAGTGAGGTGGGACAGGATGGCTACGAGCAGTACTTC.

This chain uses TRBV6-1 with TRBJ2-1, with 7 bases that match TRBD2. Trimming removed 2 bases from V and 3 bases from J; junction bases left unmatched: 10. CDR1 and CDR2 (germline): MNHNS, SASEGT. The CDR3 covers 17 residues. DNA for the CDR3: TGTGCCAGCAGTGAAAAGAAGGACCCGGGGGGCTACAATGAGCAGTTCTTC. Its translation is CASSEKKDPGGYNEQFF.

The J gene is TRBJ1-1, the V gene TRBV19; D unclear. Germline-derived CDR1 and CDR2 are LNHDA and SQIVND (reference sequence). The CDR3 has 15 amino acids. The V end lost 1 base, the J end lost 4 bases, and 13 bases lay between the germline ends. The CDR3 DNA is TGTGCCAGTAGTATAGTCGATGGCGGGCCCACTGAAGCTTTCTTT. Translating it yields CASSIVDGGPTEAFF.

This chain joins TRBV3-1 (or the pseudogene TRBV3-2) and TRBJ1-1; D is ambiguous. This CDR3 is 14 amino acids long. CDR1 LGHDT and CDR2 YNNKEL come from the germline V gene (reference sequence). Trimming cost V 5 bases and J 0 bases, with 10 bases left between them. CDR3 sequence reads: CASSLRGVNTEAFF. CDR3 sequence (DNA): TGTGCCAGCAGCTTGCGGGGTGTGAACACTGAAGCTTTCTTT.

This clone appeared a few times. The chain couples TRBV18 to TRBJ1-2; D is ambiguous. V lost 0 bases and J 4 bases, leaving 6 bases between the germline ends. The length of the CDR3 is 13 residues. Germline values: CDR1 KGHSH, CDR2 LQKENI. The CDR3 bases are TGTGCCAGCTCACCACCCCGCAGCTATGGCTACACCTTC. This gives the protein CASSPPRSYGYTF.

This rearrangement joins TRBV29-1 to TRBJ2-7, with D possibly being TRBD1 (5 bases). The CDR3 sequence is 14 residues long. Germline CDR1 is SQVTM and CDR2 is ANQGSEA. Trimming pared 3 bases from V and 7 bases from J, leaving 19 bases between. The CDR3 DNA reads TGCAGCGTTGAGGCAGGACACCCCCTCGGAGAGCAGTACTTC. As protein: CSVEAGHPLGEQYF.

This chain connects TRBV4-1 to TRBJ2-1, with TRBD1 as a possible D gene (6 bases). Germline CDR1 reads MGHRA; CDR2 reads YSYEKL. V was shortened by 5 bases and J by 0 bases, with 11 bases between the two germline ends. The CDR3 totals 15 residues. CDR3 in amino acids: CASSSTGISYNEQFF. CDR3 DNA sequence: TGCGCCAGCAGCTCGACAGGAATCTCCTACAATGAGCAGTTCTTC.

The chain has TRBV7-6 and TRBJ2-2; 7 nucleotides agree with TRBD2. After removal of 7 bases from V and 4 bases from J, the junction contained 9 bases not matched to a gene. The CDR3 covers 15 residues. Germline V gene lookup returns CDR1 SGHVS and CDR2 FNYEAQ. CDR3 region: CASILASGGTGELFF. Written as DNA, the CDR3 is TGTGCCAGCATCCTAGCTTCGGGAGGCACCGGGGAGCTGTTTTTT.

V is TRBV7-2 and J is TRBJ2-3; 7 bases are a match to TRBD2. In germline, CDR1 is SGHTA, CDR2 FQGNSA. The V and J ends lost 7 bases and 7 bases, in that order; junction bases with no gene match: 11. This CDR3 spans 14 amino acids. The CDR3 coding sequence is TGTGCCAGCATCCCCGGCGGGGGAGGGAATACGCAGTATTTT. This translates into CASIPGGGGNTQYF.

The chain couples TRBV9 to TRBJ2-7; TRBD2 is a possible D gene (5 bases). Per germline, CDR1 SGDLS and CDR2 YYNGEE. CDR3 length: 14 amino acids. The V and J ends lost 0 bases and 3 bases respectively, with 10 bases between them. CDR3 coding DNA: TGTGCCAGCAGCGTAGACGGGGTTGGCTACGAGCAGTACTTC. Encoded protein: CASSVDGVGYEQYF.

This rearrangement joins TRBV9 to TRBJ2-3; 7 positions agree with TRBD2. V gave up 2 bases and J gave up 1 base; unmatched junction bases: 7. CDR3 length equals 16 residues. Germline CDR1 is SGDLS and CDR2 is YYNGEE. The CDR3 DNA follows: TGTGCCAGCAGCGTGGGAGCGGGGACGCGCACAGATACGCAGTATTTT. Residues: CASSVGAGTRTDTQYF.

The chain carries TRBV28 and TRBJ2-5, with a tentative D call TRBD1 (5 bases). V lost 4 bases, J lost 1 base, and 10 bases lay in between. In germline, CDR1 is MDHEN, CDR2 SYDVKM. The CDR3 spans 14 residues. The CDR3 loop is CASSYSGLQETQYF. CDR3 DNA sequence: TGTGCCAGCAGTTATTCAGGGCTCCAAGAGACCCAGTACTTC.

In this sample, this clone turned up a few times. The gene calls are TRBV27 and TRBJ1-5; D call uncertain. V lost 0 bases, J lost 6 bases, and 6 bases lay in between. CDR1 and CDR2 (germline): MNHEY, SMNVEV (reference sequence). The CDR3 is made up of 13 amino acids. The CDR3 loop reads CASSLSGSQPQHF. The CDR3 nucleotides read TGTGCCAGCAGTTTATCGGGGAGTCAGCCCCAGCATTTT.

CDR3 sequence reads: CASSEHRGQANTEAFF. The CDR3 bases are TGTGCCAGCAGTGAACACAGGGGGCAAGCGAACACTGAAGCTTTCTTT. The rearrangement joins TRBV25-1 to TRBJ1-1; 9 bases map to TRBD1. The CDR3 runs to 16 residues. J lost 1 base, V lost 2 bases, and 5 bases had no gene match. Germline assignment: CDR1 MGHDK and CDR2 SYGVNS.

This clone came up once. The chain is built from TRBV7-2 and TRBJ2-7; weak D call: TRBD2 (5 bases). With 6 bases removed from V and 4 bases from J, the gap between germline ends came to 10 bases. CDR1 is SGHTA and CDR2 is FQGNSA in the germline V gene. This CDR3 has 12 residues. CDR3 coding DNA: TGTGCCAGCAGGCCCCCGGGGTACGAGCAGTACTTC. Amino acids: CASRPPGYEQYF. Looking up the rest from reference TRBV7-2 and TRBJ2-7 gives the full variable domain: GAGVSQSPSNKVTEKGKDVELRCDPISGHTALYWYRQSLGQGLEFLIYFQGNSAPDKSGLPSDRFSAERTGGSVSTLTIQRTQQEDSAVYLCASRPPGYEQYFGPGTRLTVT.

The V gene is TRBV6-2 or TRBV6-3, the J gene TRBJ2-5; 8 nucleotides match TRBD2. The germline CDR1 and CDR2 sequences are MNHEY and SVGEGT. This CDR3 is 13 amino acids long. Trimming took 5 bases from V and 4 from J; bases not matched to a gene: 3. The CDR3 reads CASSGTSRETQYF. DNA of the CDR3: TGTGCCAGCAGTGGGACTAGTAGAGAGACCCAGTACTTC.

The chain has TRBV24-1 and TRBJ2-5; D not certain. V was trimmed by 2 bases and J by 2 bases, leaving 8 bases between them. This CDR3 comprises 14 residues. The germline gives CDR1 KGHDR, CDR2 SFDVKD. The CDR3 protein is CATSDWRIQETQYF. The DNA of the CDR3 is TGTGCCACCAGTGATTGGAGAATTCAAGAGACCCAGTACTTC.

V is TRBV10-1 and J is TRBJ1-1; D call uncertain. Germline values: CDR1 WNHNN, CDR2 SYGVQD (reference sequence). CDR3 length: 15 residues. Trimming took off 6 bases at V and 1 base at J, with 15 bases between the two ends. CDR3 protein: CASSYGYAGNTEAFF. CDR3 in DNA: TGCGCCAGCAGCTACGGGTACGCCGGGAACACTGAAGCTTTCTTT.

The chain's CDR3 is CASNPRRTAGEQYF. CDR3 in DNA: TGTGCCAGCAACCCCCGCCGGACAGCAGGCGAGCAGTACTTC. This chain uses TRBV6-5 with TRBJ2-7; D possibly corresponds to TRBD1 (6 bases). Germline assignment: CDR1 MNHEY and CDR2 SVGAGI. The length of the CDR3 is 14 residues. Trimming pared 7 bases from V and 6 bases from J, leaving 19 bases between.